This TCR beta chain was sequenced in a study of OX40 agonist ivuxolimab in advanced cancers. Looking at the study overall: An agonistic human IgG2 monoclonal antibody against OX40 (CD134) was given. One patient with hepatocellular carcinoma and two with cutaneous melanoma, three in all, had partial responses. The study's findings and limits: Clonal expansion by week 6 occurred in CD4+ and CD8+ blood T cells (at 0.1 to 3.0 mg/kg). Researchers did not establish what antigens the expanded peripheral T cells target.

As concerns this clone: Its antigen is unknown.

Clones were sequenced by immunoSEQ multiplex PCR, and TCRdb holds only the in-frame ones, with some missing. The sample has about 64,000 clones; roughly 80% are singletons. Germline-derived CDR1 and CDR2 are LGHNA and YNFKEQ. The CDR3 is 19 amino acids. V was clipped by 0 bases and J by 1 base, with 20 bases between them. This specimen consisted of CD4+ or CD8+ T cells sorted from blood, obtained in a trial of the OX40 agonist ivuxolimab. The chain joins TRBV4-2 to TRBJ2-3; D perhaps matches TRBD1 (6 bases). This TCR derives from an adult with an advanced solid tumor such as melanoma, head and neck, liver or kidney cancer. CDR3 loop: CASSQDGGRDNLRTDTQYF. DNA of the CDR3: TGTGCCAGCAGCCAAGATGGGGGACGGGACAACCTTCGCACAGATACGCAGTATTTT.